The 24 T cell receptor beta chains given below trace back to one sample, sequenced in a study of cytomegalovirus exposure and HLA in healthy donors. Both 60 Vbeta primers and 13 Jbeta primers went into the PCR. The repertoire was sequenced with immunoSEQ multiplex PCR; TCRdb's copy has only in-frame clones and lacks some. The table shows roughly 150,000 clones, with 64% occurring only once. The sample comprised PBMCs. The receptor set was obtained from a woman aged 25-40 years in good health and CMV-seropositive.

The chain carries TRBV27 and TRBJ2-7; possible D gene TRBD2, 7 bases. V was clipped by 6 bases and J by 1 base, with 19 bases between them. The length of the CDR3 is 16 residues. Germline CDR1 MNHEY, CDR2 SMNVEV (reference sequence). CDR3 nucleotide sequence: TGTGCCAGCAGCCCCTGGGGGGGAAGGGGGTCCTACGAGCAGTACTTC. It yields the protein CASSPWGGRGSYEQYF.

V and J are TRBV6-6 and TRBJ1-5; no clear D. The CDR3 consists of 16 residues. Trimming stripped 5 bases from V and 3 bases from J, with 17 bases between. CDR1 and CDR2 (germline): MNHNY, SVGAGI (reference sequence). CDR3 protein: CASSVGDVIFNQPQHF. In DNA, the CDR3 is TGTGCCAGCAGTGTGGGAGACGTAATTTTCAATCAGCCCCAGCATTTT.

The chain recombines TRBV7-8 with TRBJ2-1, with D possibly TRBD2 on 6 matching bases. The CDR3 covers 15 residues. Germline CDR1 and CDR2: SGHVS and FQNEAQ. The V end was cut by 5 bases, the J end by 4 bases, with 15 bases between. CDR3 bases: TGTGCCAGCAGCCGTACGGGACTTTTTTACAATGAGCAGTTCTTC. Translated, it gives CASSRTGLFYNEQFF.

This rearrangement joins TRBV7-9 to TRBJ2-7, with 7 positions matching TRBD1. The CDR3 loop spans 13 amino acids. The germline V gene encodes CDR1 SEHNR and CDR2 FQNEAQ (reference sequence). The ends lost 8 bases at V and 2 bases at J; junction bases unmatched: 6. CDR3 residues: CASGRTGPYEQYF. CDR3 DNA sequence: TGTGCCAGCGGTAGGACAGGCCCCTACGAGCAGTACTTC.

The gene calls are TRBV6-5 and TRBJ1-1; D possibly corresponds to TRBD1 (5 bases). The CDR3 totals 13 residues. Trimming left V 6 bases short and J 4 bases short, with 12 bases between. Germline CDR1 MNHEY, CDR2 SVGAGI. The CDR3 sequence: CASRTGRRTEAFF. As DNA, the CDR3 is TGTGCCAGCAGAACAGGTCGGCGCACTGAAGCTTTCTTT.

The DNA for the CDR3 is TGTGCCAGCAGCCCGACTAGCGGGAGCCCGGGGGAGCAGTACTTC. Protein product: CASSPTSGSPGEQYF. The V call is TRBV5-4, the J call TRBJ2-7, with 12 bases lining up with TRBD2. Germline V gene sequence: CDR1 SGHNT, CDR2 YYREEE (reference sequence). With 4 bases clipped from V and 7 bases from J, the junction kept 9 bases outside the gene matches. The CDR3 is made up of 15 amino acids.

This clone appeared a few times. The chain couples TRBV2 to TRBJ1-5; D unclear. The V and J ends lost 7 bases and 4 bases respectively, with 11 bases between them. The CDR3 is 13 residues long. Germline CDR1 is SNHLY and CDR2 is FYNNEI. The chain's CDR3 is CASMIQTNQPQHF. CDR3 DNA sequence: TGTGCCAGCATGATACAAACGAATCAGCCCCAGCATTTT.

The rearrangement joins TRBV7-2 to TRBJ1-5, with 8 bases fitting TRBD1. V gave up 5 bases and J gave up 2 bases; unmatched junction bases: 11. CDR1 and CDR2 (germline): SGHTA, FQGNSA. The CDR3 extends over 17 amino acids. The CDR3 bases are TGTGCCAGCAGCAGGACAGGGACGGGTCGGGGCAATCAGCCCCAGCATTTT. This gives the protein CASSRTGTGRGNQPQHF.

The rearrangement links TRBV27 to TRBJ1-3; weak D call: TRBD1 (6 bases). The CDR3 loop spans 15 amino acids. Germline CDR1 MNHEY, CDR2 SMNVEV (reference sequence). V lost 4 bases and J lost 0, with 10 bases in between. The CDR3 nucleotides are TGTGCCAGCAGTTCGCGGGGGGCCTCTGGAAACACCATATATTTT. Its translation: CASSSRGASGNTIYF.

This clone appeared a single time. J is TRBJ1-6 and V is TRBV27; tentative D call: TRBD1 (5 bases). Germline V lookup: CDR1 MNHEY, CDR2 SMNVEV (reference sequence). The CDR3 consists of 17 residues. Trimming pared 7 bases from V and 1 base from J, leaving 17 bases between. The CDR3, as DNA: TGTGCCAGCATTAAGCCCAGGGCTGTATCCTATAATTCACCCCTCCACTTT. Its translation is CASIKPRAVSYNSPLHF.

The chain couples TRBV6-1 to TRBJ1-5; TRBD1 might be the D (5 bases). Germline V gene data show CDR1 as MNHNS and CDR2 as SASEGT. Trimming took off 5 bases at V and 1 base at J, with 9 bases between the two ends. The CDR3 runs to 14 residues. Written as DNA, the CDR3 is TGTGCCAGCAGTCCAGACAGAAGCAATCAGCCCCAGCATTTT. Translating it yields CASSPDRSNQPQHF.

This clone was counted once. The V call is TRBV5-1, the J call TRBJ1-1; D not resolved. From germline, CDR1 is SGHRS and CDR2 YFSETQ. The germline V and J ends were trimmed by 1 base and 3 bases, with 13 bases remaining between them. This CDR3 spans 15 amino acids. CDR3 sequence: CASSLTAAQHTEAFF. The CDR3 coding sequence is TGCGCCAGCAGCTTGACCGCGGCGCAGCACACTGAAGCTTTCTTT.

The chain links TRBV10-1 to TRBJ1-2, with D possibly matching TRBD1 (5 bases). Per germline, CDR1 WNHNN and CDR2 SYGVQD (reference sequence). V was cut by 3 bases and J by 4 bases, with 21 bases left in between. This CDR3 region has 17 residues. The CDR3, as DNA: TGCGCCAGCAGTGACCTCTCCGTCGACAGAAACTTCTATGGCTACACCTTC. It specifies CASSDLSVDRNFYGYTF.

The chain has TRBV10-3 and TRBJ1-2, with 8 bases lining up with TRBD1. The germline gives CDR1 ENHRY, CDR2 SYGVKD. The ends lost 3 bases at V and 1 base at J; junction bases unmatched: 7. The CDR3 is 16 amino acids. DNA for the CDR3: TGTGCCATCAGTGACCTAGACAGGGGCGGTAACTATGGCTACACCTTC. This translates into CAISDLDRGGNYGYTF.

This clone was seen a handful of times. J is TRBJ2-7 and V is TRBV28; TRBD1 matches 8 bases. V lost 8 bases to trimming and J lost 3 bases; unmatched junction nucleotides: 6. The CDR3 is 13 residues long. The germline CDR1 and CDR2 sequences are MDHEN and SYDVKM. DNA for the CDR3: TGTGCCAGCGCCCTCGGACAGGGCTACGAGCAGTACTTC. Translation: CASALGQGYEQYF.

The rearrangement links TRBV7-9 to TRBJ1-2, with TRBD1 matching 7 bases. The germline V gene has CDR1 SEHNR and CDR2 FQNEAQ (reference sequence). The CDR3 runs 14 residues. V lost 5 bases to trimming and J lost 2 bases; unmatched junction nucleotides: 5. CDR3 nucleotide sequence: TGTGCCAGCAGCCTCGGACAGGCGAACTATGGCTACACCTTC. Amino acids: CASSLGQANYGYTF. The variable domain in full, completed from reference TRBV7-9 and TRBJ1-2, reads DTGVSQNPRHKITKRGQNVTFRCDPISEHNRLYWYRQTLGQGPEFLTYFQNEAQLEKSRLLSDRFSAERPKGSFSTLEIQRTEQGDSAMYLCASSLGQANYGYTFGSGTRLTVV.

The count of this clone is one. The chain carries TRBV20-1 and TRBJ2-7, with a possible D match to TRBD2 (5 bases). The germline CDR1 and CDR2 sequences are DFQATT and SNEGSKA (reference sequence). The CDR3 consists of 11 residues. Trimming removed 6 bases from V and 5 bases from J, with 11 bases in between. CDR3 bases: TGCAGTGCGCCGCGGGCCAACGAGCAGTACTTC. Encoded protein: CSAPRANEQYF.

The genes are TRBV5-1 and TRBJ1-5, with 10 bases identical to TRBD1. The germline CDR1 and CDR2 sequences are SGHRS and YFSETQ. The CDR3 sequence is 16 residues long. V lost 0 bases and J lost 5; bases outside the gene matches: 5. CDR3 nucleotide sequence: TGCGCCAGCAGCTTGGGGGGGACAGGGGCCCATCAGCCCCAGCATTTT. It yields the protein CASSLGGTGAHQPQHF.

This sequence joins TRBV5-4 and TRBJ2-1, with D possibly TRBD2 on 6 matching bases. The V gene's germline CDR1 is SGHNT and CDR2 YYREEE (reference sequence). The CDR3 length is 17 residues. V lost 1 base and J lost 4, with 18 bases in between. CDR3 residues: CASSLFTRTKMYNEQFF. The DNA of the CDR3 is TGTGCCAGCAGCTTGTTTACTAGGACTAAAATGTACAATGAGCAGTTCTTC.

The chain links TRBV5-6 to TRBJ2-6; TRBD2 matches 8 bases. The CDR3 consists of 18 residues. The V gene's germline CDR1 is SGHDT and CDR2 YYEEEE. J lost 0 bases, V lost 0 bases, and 5 bases had no gene match. The CDR3 bases are TGTGCCAGCAGCTTGGTCTACGGGGGGGGCTCTGGGGCCAACGTCCTGACTTTC. Residues: CASSLVYGGGSGANVLTF.

The chain combines TRBV10-3 with TRBJ1-1, with TRBD1 matching 7 bases. The CDR3 runs 13 residues. Germline V gene lookup returns CDR1 ENHRY and CDR2 SYGVKD. Unmatched junction bases numbered 9, after V lost 10 bases and J lost 4 bases. CDR3 residues: CATSRQGGTEAFF. The CDR3 region has the DNA TGTGCCACCTCAAGACAGGGTGGCACTGAAGCTTTCTTT.

V usage is TRBV5-1 and J usage is TRBJ2-5; 14 bases align to TRBD2. This CDR3 is built from 15 residues. CDR1 is SGHRS and CDR2 is YFSETQ in the germline V gene. V lost 3 bases to trimming and J lost 4 bases; unmatched junction nucleotides: 2. The CDR3 nucleotides read TGCGCCAGCAGCTCTGGACTAGCGGGGGGAGAGACCCAGTACTTC. It yields the protein CASSSGLAGGETQYF. Full variable domain (missing parts from reference TRBV5-1 and TRBJ2-5): KAGVTQTPRYLIKTRGQQVTLSCSPISGHRSVSWYQQTPGQGLQFLFEYFSETQRNKGNFPGRFSGRQFSNSRSEMNVSTLELGDSALYLCASSSGLAGGETQYFGPGTRLLVL.

The rearrangement uses TRBV7-2 and TRBJ2-5; D gene ambiguous. This CDR3 is 14 amino acids long. Germline lookup yields CDR1 SGHTA and CDR2 FQGNSA. The V end lost 5 bases, the J end lost 3 bases, and 13 bases lay between the germline ends. The CDR3 loop is CASSAGRIEETQYF. The CDR3 DNA reads as TGTGCCAGCAGCGCCGGCAGGATTGAAGAGACCCAGTACTTC.

The V and J genes are TRBV2 and TRBJ2-7; D gene uncertain. This CDR3 is 13 amino acids long. CDR1 is SNHLY and CDR2 is FYNNEI in the germline V gene. The V and J ends lost 7 bases and 1 base respectively, with 11 bases between them. The CDR3 region has the DNA TGTGCCAGCACTCAAACTCCGTCCTACGAGCAGTACTTC. Translation: CASTQTPSYEQYF.